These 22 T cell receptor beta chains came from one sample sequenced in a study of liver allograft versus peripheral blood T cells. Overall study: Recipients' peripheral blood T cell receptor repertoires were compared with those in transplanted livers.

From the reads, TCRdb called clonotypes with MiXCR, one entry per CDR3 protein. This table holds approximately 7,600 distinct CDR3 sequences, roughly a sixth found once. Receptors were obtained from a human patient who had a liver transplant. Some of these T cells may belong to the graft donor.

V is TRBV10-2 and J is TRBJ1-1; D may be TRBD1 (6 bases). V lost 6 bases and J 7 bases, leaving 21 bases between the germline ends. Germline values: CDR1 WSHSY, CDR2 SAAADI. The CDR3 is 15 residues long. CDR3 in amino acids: CASSPPLGAGREAFF. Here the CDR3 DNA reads TGCGCCAGCAGCCCCCCTCTGGGGGCGGGACGTGAAGCTTTCTTT.

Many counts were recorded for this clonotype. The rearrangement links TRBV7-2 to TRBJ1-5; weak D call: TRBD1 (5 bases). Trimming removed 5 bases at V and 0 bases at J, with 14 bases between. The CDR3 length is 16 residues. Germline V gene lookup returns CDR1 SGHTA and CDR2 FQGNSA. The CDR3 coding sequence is TGTGCCAGCAGCCCCGGGGGGTACAATAGCAATCAGCCCCAGCATTTT. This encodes CASSPGGYNSNQPQHF.

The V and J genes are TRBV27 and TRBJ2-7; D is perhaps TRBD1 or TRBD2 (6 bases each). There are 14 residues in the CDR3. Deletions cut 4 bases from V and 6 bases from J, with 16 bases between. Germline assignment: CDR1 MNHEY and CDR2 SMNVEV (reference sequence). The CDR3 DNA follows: TGTGCCAGCAGTTCCCGCGGGGCAGGGGTCGAGCAGTACTTC. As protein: CASSSRGAGVEQYF.

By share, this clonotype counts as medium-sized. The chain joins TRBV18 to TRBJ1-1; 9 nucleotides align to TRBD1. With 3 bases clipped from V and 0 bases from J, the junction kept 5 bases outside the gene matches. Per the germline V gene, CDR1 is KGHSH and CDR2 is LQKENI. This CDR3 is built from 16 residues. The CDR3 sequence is CASSPDRGEVNTEAFF. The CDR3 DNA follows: TGTGCCAGCTCACCGGACAGGGGAGAGGTGAACACTGAAGCTTTCTTT.

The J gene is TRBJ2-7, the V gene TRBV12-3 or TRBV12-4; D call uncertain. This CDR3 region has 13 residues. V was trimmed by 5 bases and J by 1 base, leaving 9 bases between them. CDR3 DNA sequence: TGTGCCAGCAGTCGTGAGCTTTCCTACGAGCAGTACTTC. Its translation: CASSRELSYEQYF.

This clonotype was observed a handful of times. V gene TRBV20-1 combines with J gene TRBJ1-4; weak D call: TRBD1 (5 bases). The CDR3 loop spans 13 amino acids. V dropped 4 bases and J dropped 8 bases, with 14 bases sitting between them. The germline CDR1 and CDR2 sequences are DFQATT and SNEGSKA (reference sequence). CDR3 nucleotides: TGCAGTGCTACCGCAGGGTGGGACGAAAAACTGTTTTTT. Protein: CSATAGWDEKLFF.

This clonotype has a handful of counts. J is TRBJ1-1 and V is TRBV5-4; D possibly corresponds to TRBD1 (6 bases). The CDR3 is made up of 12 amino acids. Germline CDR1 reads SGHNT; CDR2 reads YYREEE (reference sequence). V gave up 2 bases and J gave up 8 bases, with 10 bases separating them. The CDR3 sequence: CASSLGGPEAFF. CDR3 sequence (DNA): TGTGCCAGCAGCTTAGGGGGGCCGGAAGCTTTCTTT.

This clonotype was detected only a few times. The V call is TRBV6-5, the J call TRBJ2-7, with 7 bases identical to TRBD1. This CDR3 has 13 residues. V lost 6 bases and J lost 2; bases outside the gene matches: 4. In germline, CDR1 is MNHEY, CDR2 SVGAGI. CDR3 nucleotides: TGTGCCAGCAGGATACAGGGGACCTACGAGCAGTACTTC. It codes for CASRIQGTYEQYF.

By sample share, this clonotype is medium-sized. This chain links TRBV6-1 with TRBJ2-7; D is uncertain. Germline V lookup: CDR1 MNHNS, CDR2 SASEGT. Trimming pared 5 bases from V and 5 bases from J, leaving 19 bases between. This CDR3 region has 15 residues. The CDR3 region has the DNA TGTGCCAGCAGTTATGGTCCGGGTAGGGTCAACGAGCAGTACTTC. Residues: CASSYGPGRVNEQYF.

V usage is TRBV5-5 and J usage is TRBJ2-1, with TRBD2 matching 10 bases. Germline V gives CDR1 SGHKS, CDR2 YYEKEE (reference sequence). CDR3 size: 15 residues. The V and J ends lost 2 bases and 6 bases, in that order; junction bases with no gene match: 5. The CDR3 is CASSFLAGGLNEQFF. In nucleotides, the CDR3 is TGTGCCAGCAGCTTCTTAGCGGGGGGCCTCAATGAGCAGTTCTTC.

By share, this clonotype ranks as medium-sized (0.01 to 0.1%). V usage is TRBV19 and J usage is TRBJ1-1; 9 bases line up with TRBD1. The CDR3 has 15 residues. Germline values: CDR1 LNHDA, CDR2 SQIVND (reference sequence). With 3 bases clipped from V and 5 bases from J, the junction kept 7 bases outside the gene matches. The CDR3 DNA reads TGTGCCAGTAGTATTGGGGACAGGGAAAGGACTGAAGCTTTCTTT. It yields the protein CASSIGDRERTEAFF.

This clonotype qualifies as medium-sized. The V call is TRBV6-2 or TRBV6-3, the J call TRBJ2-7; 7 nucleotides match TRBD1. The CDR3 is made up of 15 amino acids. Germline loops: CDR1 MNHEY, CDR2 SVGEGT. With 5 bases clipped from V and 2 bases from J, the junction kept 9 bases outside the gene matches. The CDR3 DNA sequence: TGTGCCAGCAGTCCAAGACAGGGTCCTACCTACGAGCAGTACTTC. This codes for CASSPRQGPTYEQYF.

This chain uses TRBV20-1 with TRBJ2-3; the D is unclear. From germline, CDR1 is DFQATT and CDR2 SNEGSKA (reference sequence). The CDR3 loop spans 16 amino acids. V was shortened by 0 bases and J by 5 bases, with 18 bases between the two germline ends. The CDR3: CSARDVVAPTGDTQYF. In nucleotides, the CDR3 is TGCAGTGCTAGAGATGTAGTAGCTCCGACCGGAGATACGCAGTATTTT.

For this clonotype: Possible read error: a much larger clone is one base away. The CDR3 region is CASRLRPNSPLHF. In nucleotides, the CDR3 is TGTGCCAGCAGACTCCGACCCAATTCACCCCTCCACTTT. The rearrangement links TRBV6-5 to TRBJ1-6; D gene uncertain. The CDR3 has 13 residues. Trimming stripped 6 bases from V and 7 bases from J, with 10 bases between. Germline lookup yields CDR1 MNHEY and CDR2 SVGAGI.

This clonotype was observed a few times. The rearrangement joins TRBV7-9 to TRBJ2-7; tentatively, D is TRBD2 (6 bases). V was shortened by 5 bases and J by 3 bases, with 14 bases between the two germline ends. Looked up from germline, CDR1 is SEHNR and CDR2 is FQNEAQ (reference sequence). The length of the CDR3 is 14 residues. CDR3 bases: TGTGCCAGCAGCCCTGTTGGTAGCGGCTACGAGCAGTACTTC. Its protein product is CASSPVGSGYEQYF.

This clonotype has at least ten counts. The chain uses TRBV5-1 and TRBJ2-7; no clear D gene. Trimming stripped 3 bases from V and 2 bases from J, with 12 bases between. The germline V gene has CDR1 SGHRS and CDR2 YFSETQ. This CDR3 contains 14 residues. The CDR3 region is CASSSVLGTYEQYF. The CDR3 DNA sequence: TGCGCCAGCAGCTCCGTCCTAGGTACCTACGAGCAGTACTTC.

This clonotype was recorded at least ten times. The CDR3 sequence: CASSYDPSYEQYF. In DNA form, the CDR3 reads TGTGCCAGCAGTTACGATCCCTCCTACGAGCAGTACTTC. The gene calls are TRBV6-5 and TRBJ2-7; D unclear. The CDR3 has 13 residues. Looked up from germline, CDR1 is MNHEY and CDR2 is SVGAGI. Trimming pared 2 bases from V and 0 bases from J, leaving 5 bases between.

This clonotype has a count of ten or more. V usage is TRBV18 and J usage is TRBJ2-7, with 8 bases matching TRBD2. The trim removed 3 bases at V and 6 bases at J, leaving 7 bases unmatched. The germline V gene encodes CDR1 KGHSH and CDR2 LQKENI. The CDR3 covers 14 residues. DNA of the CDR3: TGTGCCAGCTCACCCCGGGGGGGGGAGACCGAGCAGTACTTC. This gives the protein CASSPRGGETEQYF.

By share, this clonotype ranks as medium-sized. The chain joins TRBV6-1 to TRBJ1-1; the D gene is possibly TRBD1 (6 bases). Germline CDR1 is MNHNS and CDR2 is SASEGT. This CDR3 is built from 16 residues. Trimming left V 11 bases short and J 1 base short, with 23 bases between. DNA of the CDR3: TGTGCCTTACTCTCTGGGGGCGTCGGTACGAACACTGAAGCTTTCTTT. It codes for CALLSGGVGTNTEAFF.

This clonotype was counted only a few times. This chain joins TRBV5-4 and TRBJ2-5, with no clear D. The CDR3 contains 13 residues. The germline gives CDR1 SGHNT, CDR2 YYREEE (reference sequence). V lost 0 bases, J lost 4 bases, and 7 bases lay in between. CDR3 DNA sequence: TGTGCCAGCAGCTTGGAAGGCCGAGAGACCCAGTACTTC. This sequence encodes CASSLEGRETQYF. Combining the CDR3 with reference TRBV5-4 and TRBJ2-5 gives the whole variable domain ETGVTQSPTHLIKTRGQQVTLRCSSQSGHNTVSWYQQALGQGPQFIFQYYREEENGRGNFPPRFSGLQFPNYSSELNVNALELDDSALYLCASSLEGRETQYFGPGTRLLVL.

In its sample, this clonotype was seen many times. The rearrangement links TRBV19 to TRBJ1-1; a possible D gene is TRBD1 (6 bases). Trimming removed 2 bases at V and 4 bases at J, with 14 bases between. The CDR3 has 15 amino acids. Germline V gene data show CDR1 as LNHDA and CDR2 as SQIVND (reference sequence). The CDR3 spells CASSIIGGRGTEAFF. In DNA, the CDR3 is TGTGCCAGTAGTATAATTGGGGGGCGAGGCACTGAAGCTTTCTTT.

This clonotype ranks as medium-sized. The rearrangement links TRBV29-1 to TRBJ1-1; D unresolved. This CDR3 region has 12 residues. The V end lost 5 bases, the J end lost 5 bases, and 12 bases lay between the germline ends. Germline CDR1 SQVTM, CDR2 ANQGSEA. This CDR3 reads CSVQLQRTEAFF. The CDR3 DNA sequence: TGCAGCGTTCAGCTTCAGCGGACTGAAGCTTTCTTT.